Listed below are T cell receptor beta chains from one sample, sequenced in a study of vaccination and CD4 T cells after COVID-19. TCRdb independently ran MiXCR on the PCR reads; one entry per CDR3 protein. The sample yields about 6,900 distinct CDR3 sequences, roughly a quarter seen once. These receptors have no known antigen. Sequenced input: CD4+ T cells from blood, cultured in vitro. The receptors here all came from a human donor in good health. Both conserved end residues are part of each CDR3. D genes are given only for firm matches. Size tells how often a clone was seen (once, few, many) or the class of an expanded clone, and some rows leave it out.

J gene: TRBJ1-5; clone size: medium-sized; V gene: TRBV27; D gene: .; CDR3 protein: CASSLEPSNQPQHF; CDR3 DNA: TGTGCCAGCAGTTTAGAGCCCAGCAATCAGCCCCAGCATTTT
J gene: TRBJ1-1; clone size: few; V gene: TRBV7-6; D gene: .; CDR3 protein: CASSPQGPNTEAFF; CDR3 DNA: TGTGCCAGCAGCCCACAGGGCCCGAACACTGAAGCTTTCTTT
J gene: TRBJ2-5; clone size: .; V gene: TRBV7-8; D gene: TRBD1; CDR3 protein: CASSLGQQETQYF; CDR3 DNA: TGTGCCAGCAGCTTGGGACAGCAAGAGACCCAGTACTTC
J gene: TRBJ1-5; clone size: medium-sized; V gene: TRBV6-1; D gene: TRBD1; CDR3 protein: CASSSGTALNQPQHF; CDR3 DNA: TGTGCCAGCAGCTCGGGGACAGCTTTAAATCAGCCCCAGCATTTT
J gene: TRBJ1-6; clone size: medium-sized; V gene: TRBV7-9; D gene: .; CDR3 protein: CASSLGWGEGSPLHF; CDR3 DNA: TGTGCCAGCAGCTTAGGCTGGGGTGAGGGTTCACCCCTCCACTTT
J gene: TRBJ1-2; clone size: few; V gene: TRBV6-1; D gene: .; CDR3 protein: CATEGPNYGYTF; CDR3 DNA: TGTGCCACCGAGGGGCCCAACTATGGCTACACCTTC
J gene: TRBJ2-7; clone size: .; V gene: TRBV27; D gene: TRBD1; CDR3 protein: CASSFWTGVSYEQYF; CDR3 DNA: TGTGCCAGCAGTTTTTGGACAGGGGTCTCCTACGAGCAGTACTTC
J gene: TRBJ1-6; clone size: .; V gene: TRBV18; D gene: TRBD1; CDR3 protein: CASSGQGNSPLHF; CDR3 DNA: TGTGCCAGCTCTGGACAGGGTAATTCACCCCTCCACTTT
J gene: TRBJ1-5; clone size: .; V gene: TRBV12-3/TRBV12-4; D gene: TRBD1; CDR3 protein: CASTSQGEDQPQHF; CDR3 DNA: TGTGCCAGCACTTCACAGGGGGAAGATCAGCCCCAGCATTTT
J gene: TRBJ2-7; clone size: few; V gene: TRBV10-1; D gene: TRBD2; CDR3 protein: CASSDSGRPYEQYF; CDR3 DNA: TGCGCCAGCAGTGATAGCGGGAGACCCTACGAGCAGTACTTC
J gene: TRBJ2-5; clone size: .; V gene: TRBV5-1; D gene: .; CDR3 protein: CASSLVWETQYF; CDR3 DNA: TGCGCCAGCAGCTTGGTCTGGGAGACCCAGTACTTC
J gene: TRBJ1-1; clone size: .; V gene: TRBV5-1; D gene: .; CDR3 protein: CASSLAPNTEAFF; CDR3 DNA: TGCGCCAGCAGCTTGGCCCCGAACACTGAAGCTTTCTTT
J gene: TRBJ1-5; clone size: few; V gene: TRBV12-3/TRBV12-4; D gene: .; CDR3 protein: CASSDSLGNQPQHF; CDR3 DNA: TGTGCCAGCAGTGACAGTTTAGGCAATCAGCCCCAGCATTTT
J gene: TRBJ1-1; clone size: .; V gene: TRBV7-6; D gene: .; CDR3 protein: CASSPRGQGNTEAFF; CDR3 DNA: TGTGCCAGCAGCCCCCGTGGGCAGGGGAACACTGAAGCTTTCTTT
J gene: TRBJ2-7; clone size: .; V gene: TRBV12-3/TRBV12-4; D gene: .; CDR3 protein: CASSIRAYEQYF; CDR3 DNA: TGTGCCAGCAGCATACGAGCCTACGAGCAGTACTTC
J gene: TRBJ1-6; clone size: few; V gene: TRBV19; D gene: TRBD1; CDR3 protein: CASRPTGGPNSPLHF; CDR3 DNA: TGTGCCAGTAGACCCACAGGGGGCCCTAATTCACCCCTCCACTTT
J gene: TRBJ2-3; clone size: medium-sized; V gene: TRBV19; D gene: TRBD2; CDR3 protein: CASSPGLAGTSTQYF; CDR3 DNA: TGTGCCAGTAGTCCCGGACTAGCGGGTACCAGTACGCAGTATTTT
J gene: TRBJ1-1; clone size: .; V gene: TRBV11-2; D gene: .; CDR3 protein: CASSQVSSINTEAFF; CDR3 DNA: TGTGCCAGCAGCCAGGTTTCGTCAATCAACACTGAAGCTTTCTTT
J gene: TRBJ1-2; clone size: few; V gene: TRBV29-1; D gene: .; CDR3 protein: CSVVRGAQEGYTF; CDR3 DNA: TGCAGCGTAGTGAGGGGGGCCCAGGAAGGCTACACCTTC
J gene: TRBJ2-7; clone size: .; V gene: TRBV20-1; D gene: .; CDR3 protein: CSATREAYEQYF; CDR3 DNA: TGCAGTGCTACTAGGGAGGCCTACGAGCAGTACTTC
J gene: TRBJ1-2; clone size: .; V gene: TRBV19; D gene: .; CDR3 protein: CASRDEGAGGYTF; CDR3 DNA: TGTGCCAGTAGAGACGAAGGGGCTGGGGGCTACACCTTC
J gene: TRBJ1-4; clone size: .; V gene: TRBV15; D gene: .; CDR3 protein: CATSRDRGGPWEKLFF; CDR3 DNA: TGTGCCACCAGCAGAGATAGGGGTGGCCCTTGGGAAAAACTGTTTTTT
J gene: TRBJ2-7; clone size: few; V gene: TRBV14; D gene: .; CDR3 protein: CASSQDHREQYF; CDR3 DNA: TGTGCCAGCAGCCAAGATCATCGGGAGCAGTACTTC
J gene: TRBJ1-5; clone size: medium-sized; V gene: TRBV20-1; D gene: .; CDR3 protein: CSARRQVNQPQHF; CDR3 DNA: TGCAGTGCCAGAAGACAGGTCAATCAGCCCCAGCATTTT
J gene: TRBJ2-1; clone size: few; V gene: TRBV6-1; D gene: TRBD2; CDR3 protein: CASNINLGLAGWDEQFF; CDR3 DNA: TGTGCCAGCAACATAAATCTGGGACTAGCGGGGTGGGATGAGCAGTTCTTC
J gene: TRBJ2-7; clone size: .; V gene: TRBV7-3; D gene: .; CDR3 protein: CASSLLLGGEQYF; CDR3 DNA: TGTGCCAGCAGCTTATTGTTAGGAGGCGAGCAGTACTTC
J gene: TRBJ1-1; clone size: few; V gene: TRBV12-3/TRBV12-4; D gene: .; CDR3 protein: CASSPHQNTEAFF; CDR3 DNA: TGTGCCAGCAGTCCCCACCAGAACACTGAAGCTTTCTTT
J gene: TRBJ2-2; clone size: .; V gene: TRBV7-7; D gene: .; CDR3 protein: CASSLDTVDTGELFF; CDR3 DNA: TGTGCTAGCAGCTTAGATACAGTGGACACCGGGGAGCTGTTTTTT
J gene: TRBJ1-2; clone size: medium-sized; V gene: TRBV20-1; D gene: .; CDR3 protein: CSARDLTAYGYTF; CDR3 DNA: TGCAGTGCTAGAGATTTAACAGCCTATGGCTACACCTTC
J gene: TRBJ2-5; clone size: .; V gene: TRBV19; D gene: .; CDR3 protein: CASSSGLHQETQYF; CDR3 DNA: TGTGCCAGTAGTTCAGGACTCCACCAAGAGACCCAGTACTTC